This is a list of T cell receptor beta chains from one sample in a study of technical replicates of blood from several donors. Libraries were prepared by immunoSEQ multiplex PCR; TCRdb keeps only in-frame clonotypes and omits some of them. The top ten hold 0.38% of the sample, which has about 80,000 clones, 94% seen once. Input material: T cells isolated from PBMCs. Receptor source: a human donor in good health. Each CDR3 is given with its conserved first and last residue. Each record gives: J gene, D gene, V gene, CDR3 protein. A D gene is named only where the DNA matches it firmly.

>TRBJ2-1|-|TRBV4-2
CASSQLGKNEQFF
>TRBJ2-2|TRBD1|TRBV9
CASSATGTGELFF
>TRBJ1-1|-|TRBV6-5
CASRAWETEAFF
>TRBJ1-1|-|TRBV6-5
CASNAGSAEAFF
>TRBJ1-3|TRBD1|TRBV29-1
CSVYDRGRNTIYF
>TRBJ1-2|TRBD1|TRBV29-1
CSVWTGTNYGYTF
>TRBJ1-3|-|TRBV19
CASSIQVTGNTIYF
>TRBJ1-2|TRBD1|TRBV6-4
CASSDSTGAYGYTF
>TRBJ2-1|-|TRBV30
CAWRAGRAYNEQFF
>TRBJ1-2|-|TRBV11-2
CASSLKGKGNYGYTF
>TRBJ2-3|TRBD2|TRBV30
CARTQTKLAGVPTDTQYF
>TRBJ1-1|-|TRBV9
CASSVGGKTEAFF
>TRBJ1-2|-|TRBV12-5
CASGLVPPGEGNYGYTF
>TRBJ2-1|TRBD2|TRBV7-8
CASSLLAGVYNEQFF
>TRBJ2-3|TRBD2|TRBV6-1
CASSDSLASGSTNTQYF
>TRBJ1-4|TRBD1|TRBV28
CASSTLGTGREKLFF
>TRBJ2-1|-|TRBV4-1
CASEGLYLLGEQFF
>TRBJ2-3|-|TRBV12-5
CASGLVPLDTDTQYF
>TRBJ2-1|TRBD2|TRBV6-4
CASSESAGDVYEQFF
>TRBJ1-1|-|TRBV9
CASSVVDSGSTEAFF
>TRBJ2-1|TRBD2|TRBV28
CASSSVAGGPYNEQFF
>TRBJ2-3|-|TRBV4-1
CASSPYEEADTQYF
>TRBJ2-3|TRBD1|TRBV5-1
CASSLRDRGDTQYF
>TRBJ2-7|-|TRBV19
CASSLLTGEQYF
>TRBJ2-7|-|TRBV30
CAAERVSSYEQYF
>TRBJ1-1|-|TRBV11-2
CASSAGRENTEAFF
>TRBJ2-7|-|TRBV19
CASRTRLSPEQYF
>TRBJ2-6|-|TRBV29-1
CSVQGSSGANVLTF
>TRBJ2-5|TRBD2|TRBV19
CAAGGIQETQYF
>TRBJ1-4|TRBD1|TRBV11-2
CASSLGTGGVNEKLFF
>TRBJ2-7|-|TRBV30
CAWSVLGLAISYEQYF
>TRBJ2-6|TRBD2|TRBV6-4
CASSDSSSGTGANVLTF
>TRBJ1-4|-|TRBV4-1
CASSQESRPTGVATNEKLFF
>TRBJ2-7|TRBD1|TRBV27
CASTETGTYEQYF
>TRBJ2-3|-|TRBV4-1
CASSQDRASTDTQYF
>TRBJ2-1|TRBD1|TRBV19
CASSSDRGGEQFF
>TRBJ1-1|-|TRBV27
CASSPMGAGTEAFF